Below are 23 T cell receptor beta chains sequenced from a single sample in a study of T cell responses to AZD1222 COVID-19 vaccine. The data were produced by immunoSEQ multiplex PCR, yet TCRdb's version contains in-frame clones alone and is incomplete. Among around 140,000 clones listed, around 85% were seen once. Sequencing used peripheral blood, obtained 28 days after the second dose of the MenACWY control vaccine. Receptor source: an adult who received the MenACWY meningococcal vaccine as a control.

The chain links TRBV20-1 to TRBJ1-2; 7 nucleotides match TRBD1. The CDR3 sequence is 12 residues long. CDR1 and CDR2 (germline): DFQATT, SNEGSKA (reference sequence). V shed 3 bases and J 14 bases; nucleotides not matched to a gene: 12. CDR3 sequence reads: CSASRGGGSSTF. CDR3 DNA: TGCAGTGCTAGTAGGGGAGGGGGCTCTTCAACCTTC.

This sequence joins TRBV11-3 and TRBJ2-5; no firm D call. Trimming shortened V by 3 bases and J by 2 bases, and 13 bases separated the two germline ends. CDR1 and CDR2 (germline): SGHNT, YENEEA. The CDR3 runs to 15 residues. The CDR3 DNA is TGTGCCAGCAGCTTTGACGGTCGAAGTCAAGAGACCCAGTACTTC. Its translation is CASSFDGRSQETQYF.

CDR3 coding DNA: TGCAGCGCGAACTCGCTGGGAGATACGCAGTATTTT. Protein product: CSANSLGDTQYF. The chain joins TRBV29-1 to TRBJ2-3; D ambiguous. The CDR3 contains 12 residues. V lost 7 bases to trimming and J lost 5 bases, with 13 bases between them. Germline V gene data show CDR1 as SQVTM and CDR2 as ANQGSEA.

CDR3 region: CASSREIGGTGELFF. As DNA, the CDR3 is TGCGCCAGCAGCCGGGAGATCGGGGGAACCGGGGAGCTGTTTTTT. The chain joins TRBV4-3 to TRBJ2-2; D is possibly TRBD2 (6 bases). The germline V gene encodes CDR1 LGHNA and CDR2 YSLEER. Trimming pared 4 bases from V and 5 bases from J, leaving 14 bases between. This CDR3 is 15 amino acids long.

The V call is TRBV11-3, the J call TRBJ2-1, with 10 bases identical to TRBD2. CDR3 length: 15 amino acids. The V segment lost 0 bases and the J segment 8 bases; nucleotides outside the gene matches: 4. The V gene's germline CDR1 is SGHNT and CDR2 YENEEA. DNA for the CDR3: TGTGCCAGCAGCTTAGAAGCGGGAGGGCCCCATGAGCAGTTCTTC. This gives the protein CASSLEAGGPHEQFF. Full variable domain (missing parts from reference TRBV11-3 and TRBJ2-1): EAGVVQSPRYKIIEKKQPVAFWCNPISGHNTLYWYLQNLGQGPELLIRYENEEAVDDSQLPKDRFSAERLKGVDSTLKIQPAELGDSAVYLCASSLEAGGPHEQFFGPGTRLTVL.

This clone was picked up many times. The chain uses TRBV5-1 and TRBJ2-3; D gene unclear. Germline V gene data show CDR1 as SGHRS and CDR2 as YFSETQ. Trimming removed 1 base at V and 4 bases at J, with 7 bases between. This CDR3 is built from 13 residues. The CDR3 bases are TGCGCCAGCAGCTTGAAGGGCCCAGATACGCAGTATTTT. It specifies CASSLKGPDTQYF. The full variable domain, rest sourced from reference TRBV5-1 and TRBJ2-3, is KAGVTQTPRYLIKTRGQQVTLSCSPISGHRSVSWYQQTPGQGLQFLFEYFSETQRNKGNFPGRFSGRQFSNSRSEMNVSTLELGDSALYLCASSLKGPDTQYFGPGTRLTVL.

The chain has TRBV30 and TRBJ2-7, with D perhaps TRBD1 or TRBD2 (5 bases each). Germline loops: CDR1 GTSNPN, CDR2 SVGIG (reference sequence). CDR3 length equals 12 residues. The V end was cut by 5 bases, the J end by 3 bases, with 11 bases between. CDR3 nucleotides: TGTGCCTGGTTTAAGGGGAGCTACGAGCAGTACTTC. This gives the protein CAWFKGSYEQYF.

This sequence joins TRBV7-8 and TRBJ2-7; TRBD2 matches 8 bases. Germline lookup yields CDR1 SGHVS and CDR2 FQNEAQ. V shed 1 base and J 4 bases; nucleotides not matched to a gene: 6. This CDR3 is 15 amino acids long. The CDR3 loop is CASSLGGGRTYEQYF. The CDR3 DNA is TGTGCCAGCAGCTTAGGCGGCGGGAGGACTTACGAGCAGTACTTC.

The gene calls are TRBV5-6 and TRBJ2-1; TRBD2 is a possible D gene (7 bases). The CDR3 has 15 residues. Germline values: CDR1 SGHDT, CDR2 YYEEEE. The V end lost 4 bases, the J end lost 2 bases, and 13 bases lay between the germline ends. CDR3 protein: CASSRGTNPYNEQFF. In DNA, the CDR3 is TGTGCCAGCAGCAGGGGGACTAACCCCTACAATGAGCAGTTCTTC.

In this sample, this clone turned up once. V usage is TRBV9 and J usage is TRBJ2-3, with TRBD2 matching 9 bases. CDR1 and CDR2 from the germline V gene are SGDLS and YYNGEE. With 6 bases clipped from V and 4 bases from J, the junction kept 3 bases outside the gene matches. The CDR3 spans 13 residues. The CDR3 bases are TGTGCCAGCACTAGCGGGAATGCAGATACGCAGTATTTT. Translated, it gives CASTSGNADTQYF.

The chain carries TRBV7-2 and TRBJ2-7; D might be TRBD2 (6 bases). The CDR3 runs 15 residues. With 1 base removed from V and 5 bases from J, the gap between germline ends came to 15 bases. Germline V gene sequence: CDR1 SGHTA, CDR2 FQGNSA. The CDR3 bases are TGTGCCAGCAGCTTAGAGGCGGGGTGGGCCCACGAGCAGTACTTC. It specifies CASSLEAGWAHEQYF.

V gene TRBV7-9 combines with J gene TRBJ1-1; 8 bases line up with TRBD1. Trimming cost V 7 bases and J 2 bases; bases outside gene matches: 12. The CDR3 is made up of 16 amino acids. The germline gives CDR1 SEHNR, CDR2 FQNEAQ (reference sequence). CDR3 DNA: TGTGCCAGCAAGGGGTGGGCAGGGGGCAAAAACACTGAAGCTTTCTTT. It is translated as CASKGWAGGKNTEAFF.

This sequence joins TRBV7-8 and TRBJ1-5; TRBD1 might be the D (6 bases). The V gene's germline CDR1 is SGHVS and CDR2 FQNEAQ. This CDR3 region has 17 residues. The V gene lost 2 bases and the J gene lost 4 bases, with 18 bases spanning the gap. CDR3 residues: CASSLILGGSGNQPQHF. For the CDR3, the DNA is TGTGCCAGCAGCTTAATTTTAGGGGGATCAGGGAATCAGCCCCAGCATTTT.

This chain uses TRBV2 with TRBJ1-2, with D hard to call. V was pared by 4 bases and J by 3 bases, with 12 bases between. The CDR3 sequence is 14 residues long. The germline V gene encodes CDR1 SNHLY and CDR2 FYNNEI. The CDR3 is CASSVSLGDYGYTF. The CDR3 DNA is TGTGCCAGCAGTGTTAGTTTGGGTGACTATGGCTACACCTTC.

This chain uses TRBV19 with TRBJ1-2, with D unresolved. This CDR3 has 11 residues. Trimming pared 10 bases from V and 9 bases from J, leaving 15 bases between. The germline V gene has CDR1 LNHDA and CDR2 SQIVND (reference sequence). CDR3 nucleotides: TGTGCCACTAGCTGGGATTTGAGCTACACCTTC. Amino acid sequence: CATSWDLSYTF.

The V call is TRBV7-2, the J call TRBJ2-5; 10 nucleotides match TRBD2. This CDR3 is 16 amino acids long. Germline lookup yields CDR1 SGHTA and CDR2 FQGNSA. V lost 1 base to trimming and J lost 2 bases; unmatched junction nucleotides: 4. This CDR3 is CASSLEPSGGQETQYF. The CDR3 DNA is TGTGCCAGCAGCTTAGAACCTAGCGGGGGTCAAGAGACCCAGTACTTC.

The chain joins TRBV13 to TRBJ1-1, with TRBD1 matching 8 bases. The CDR3 is made up of 16 amino acids. From germline, CDR1 is PRHDT and CDR2 FYEKMQ (reference sequence). The ends lost 1 base at V and 0 bases at J; junction bases unmatched: 4. CDR3 nucleotide sequence: TGTGCCAGCAGCTTAGCCAGGGGGCAGATGAACACTGAAGCTTTCTTT. Encoded protein: CASSLARGQMNTEAFF.

In its sample, this clone was seen once. This rearrangement joins TRBV5-1 to TRBJ1-1; D is unclear. Trimming pared 4 bases from V and 0 bases from J, leaving 13 bases between. CDR1 is SGHRS, CDR2 YFSETQ, per germline. The CDR3 totals 15 residues. The CDR3 region is CASSPQAGVNTEAFF. The CDR3, as DNA: TGCGCCAGCAGCCCGCAGGCAGGAGTGAACACTGAAGCTTTCTTT.

The V gene is TRBV11-3, the J gene TRBJ1-3, with a possible D match to TRBD1 (6 bases). Germline V gives CDR1 SGHNT, CDR2 YENEEA. V was shortened by 2 bases and J by 0 bases, with 17 bases between the two germline ends. The CDR3 extends over 18 amino acids. CDR3 protein: CASSLFGGPSPSGNTIYF. The CDR3 DNA reads TGTGCCAGCAGCTTATTTGGGGGCCCTTCTCCCTCTGGAAACACCATATATTTT.

The CDR3 DNA reads TGTGCCAGCAGCTTTGGTAAGGGGCGGAACACCGGGGAGCTGTTTTTT. Its protein is CASSFGKGRNTGELFF. The J gene is TRBJ2-2, the V gene TRBV5-5; the D gene is possibly TRBD1 (5 bases). V gave up 2 bases and J gave up 1 base, with 12 bases separating them. This CDR3 comprises 16 residues. Germline loops: CDR1 SGHKS, CDR2 YYEKEE (reference sequence).

The chain uses TRBV19 and TRBJ2-7; D might be TRBD2 (6 bases). This CDR3 is built from 13 residues. Trimming removed 5 bases at V and 5 bases at J, with 13 bases between. Germline CDR1 and CDR2: LNHDA and SQIVND (reference sequence). The chain's CDR3 is CASSGTVEDEQYF. Here the CDR3 DNA reads TGTGCCAGTAGTGGGACTGTTGAGGACGAGCAGTACTTC.

There are a few counts of this clone. The rearrangement joins TRBV2 to TRBJ1-2, with TRBD1 as a possible D gene (5 bases). This CDR3 is 15 amino acids long. Trimming stripped 3 bases from V and 0 bases from J, with 11 bases between. Germline V gives CDR1 SNHLY, CDR2 FYNNEI. As DNA, the CDR3 is TGTGCCAGCAGTGATCTGGGGCCAGCTAACTATGGCTACACCTTC. It yields the protein CASSDLGPANYGYTF.

This rearrangement joins TRBV4-2 to TRBJ1-1; D not certain. Trimming took 0 bases from V and 7 from J, leaving 21 bases between them. The germline V gene has CDR1 LGHNA and CDR2 YNFKEQ. The CDR3 loop spans 17 amino acids. The CDR3 loop reads CASSQEGTLFLDHEAFF. Written as DNA, the CDR3 is TGTGCCAGCAGCCAAGAAGGAACCCTTTTCCTCGATCATGAAGCTTTCTTT.